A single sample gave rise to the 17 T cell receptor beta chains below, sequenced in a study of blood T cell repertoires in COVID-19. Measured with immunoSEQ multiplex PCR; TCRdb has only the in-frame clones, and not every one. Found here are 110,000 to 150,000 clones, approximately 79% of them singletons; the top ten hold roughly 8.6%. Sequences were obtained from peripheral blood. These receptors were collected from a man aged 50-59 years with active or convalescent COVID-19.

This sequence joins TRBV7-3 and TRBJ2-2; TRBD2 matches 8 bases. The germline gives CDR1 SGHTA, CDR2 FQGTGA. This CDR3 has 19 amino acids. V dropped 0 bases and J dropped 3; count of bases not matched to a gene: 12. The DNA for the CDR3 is TGTGCCAGCAGCTTAACTGGAACTGGATATAGCGGGGACACCGGGGAGCTGTTTTTT. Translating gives CASSLTGTGYSGDTGELFF.

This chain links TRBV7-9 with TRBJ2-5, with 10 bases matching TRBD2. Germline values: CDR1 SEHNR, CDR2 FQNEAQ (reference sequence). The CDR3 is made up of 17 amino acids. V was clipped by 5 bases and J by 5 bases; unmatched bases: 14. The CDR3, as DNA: TGTGCCAGCAGCCCCTCAGCGGGAGGGCCAGTGGGGGAGACCCAGTACTTC. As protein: CASSPSAGGPVGETQYF.

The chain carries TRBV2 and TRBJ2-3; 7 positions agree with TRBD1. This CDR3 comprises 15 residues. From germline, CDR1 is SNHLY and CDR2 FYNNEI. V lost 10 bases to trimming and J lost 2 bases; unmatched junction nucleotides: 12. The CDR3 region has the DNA TGTGCCACCCCCCCGGTTAGGGGGCACACAGATACGCAGTATTTT. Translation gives CATPPVRGHTDTQYF.

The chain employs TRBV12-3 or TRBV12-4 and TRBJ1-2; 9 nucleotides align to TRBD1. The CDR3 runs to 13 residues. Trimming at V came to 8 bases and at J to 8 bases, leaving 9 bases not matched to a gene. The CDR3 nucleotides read TGTGCCAGCGACAGGGGGGCGGGGAGAGGCTACACCTTC. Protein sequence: CASDRGAGRGYTF.

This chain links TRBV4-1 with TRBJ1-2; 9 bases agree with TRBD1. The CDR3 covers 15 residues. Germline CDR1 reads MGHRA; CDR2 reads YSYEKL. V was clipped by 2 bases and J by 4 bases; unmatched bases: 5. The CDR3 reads CASSQLQGAGYGYTF. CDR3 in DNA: TGCGCCAGCAGCCAATTACAGGGGGCCGGCTATGGCTACACCTTC.

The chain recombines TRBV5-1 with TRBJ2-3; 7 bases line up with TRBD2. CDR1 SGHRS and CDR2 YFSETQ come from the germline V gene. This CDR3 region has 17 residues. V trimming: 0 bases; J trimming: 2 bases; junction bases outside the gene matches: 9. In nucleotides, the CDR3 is TGCGCCAGCAGCTTGGAAATGGGAGGGGACTACACAGATACGCAGTATTTT. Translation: CASSLEMGGDYTDTQYF.

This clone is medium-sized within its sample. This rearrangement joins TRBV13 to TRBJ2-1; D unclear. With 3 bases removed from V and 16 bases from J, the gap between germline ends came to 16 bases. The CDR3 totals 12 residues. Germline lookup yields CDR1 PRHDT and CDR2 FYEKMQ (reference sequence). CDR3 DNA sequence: TGTGCCAGCAGCTTTGTTCCTAGTCATCAATTCTTC. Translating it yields CASSFVPSHQFF.

The CDR3 loop is CASSLGQGAAYEQYF. The DNA for the CDR3 is TGTGCCAGCAGCCTTGGACAGGGGGCAGCCTACGAGCAGTACTTC. This rearrangement joins TRBV7-9 to TRBJ2-7, with TRBD1 identical over 11 bases. CDR3 size: 15 residues. Germline lookup yields CDR1 SEHNR and CDR2 FQNEAQ (reference sequence). J gave up 2 bases and V 5 bases, and 5 bases lay outside the gene matches. Variable domain in full (rest from reference TRBV7-9 and TRBJ2-7): DTGVSQNPRHKITKRGQNVTFRCDPISEHNRLYWYRQTLGQGPEFLTYFQNEAQLEKSRLLSDRFSAERPKGSFSTLEIQRTEQGDSAMYLCASSLGQGAAYEQYFGPGTRLTVT.

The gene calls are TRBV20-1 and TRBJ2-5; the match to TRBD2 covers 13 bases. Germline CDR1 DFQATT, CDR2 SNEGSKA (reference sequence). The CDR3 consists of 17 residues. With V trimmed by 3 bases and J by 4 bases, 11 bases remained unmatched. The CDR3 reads CSASGSGLAGVTETQYF. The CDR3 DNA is TGCAGTGCTAGTGGATCCGGACTAGCGGGAGTCACAGAGACCCAGTACTTC.

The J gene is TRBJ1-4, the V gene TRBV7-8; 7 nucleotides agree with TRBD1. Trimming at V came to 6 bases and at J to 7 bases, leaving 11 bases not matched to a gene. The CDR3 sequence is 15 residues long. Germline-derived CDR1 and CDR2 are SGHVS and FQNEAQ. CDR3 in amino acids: CASSPTTGYGEKLFF. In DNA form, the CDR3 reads TGTGCCAGCAGTCCCACGACAGGGTACGGTGAAAAACTGTTTTTT.

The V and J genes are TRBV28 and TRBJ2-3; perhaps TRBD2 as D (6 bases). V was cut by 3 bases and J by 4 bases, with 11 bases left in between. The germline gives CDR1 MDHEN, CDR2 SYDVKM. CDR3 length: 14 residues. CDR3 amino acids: CASSLVGGADTQYF. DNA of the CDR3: TGTGCCAGCAGTTTGGTAGGAGGGGCAGATACGCAGTATTTT.

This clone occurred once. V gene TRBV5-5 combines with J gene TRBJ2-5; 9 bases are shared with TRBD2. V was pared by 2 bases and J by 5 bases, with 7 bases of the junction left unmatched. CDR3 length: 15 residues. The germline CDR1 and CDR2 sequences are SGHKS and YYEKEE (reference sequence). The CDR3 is CASSFLAGVTETQYF. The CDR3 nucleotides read TGTGCCAGCAGCTTCTTAGCGGGAGTAACTGAGACCCAGTACTTC.

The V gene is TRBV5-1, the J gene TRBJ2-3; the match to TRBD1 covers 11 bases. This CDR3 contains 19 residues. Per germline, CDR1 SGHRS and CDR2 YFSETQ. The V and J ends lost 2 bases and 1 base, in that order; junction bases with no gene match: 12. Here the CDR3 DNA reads TGCGCCAGCAGCTTCGGGACAGGGGGTCGTGGGAGGGGCACAGATACGCAGTATTTT. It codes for CASSFGTGGRGRGTDTQYF.

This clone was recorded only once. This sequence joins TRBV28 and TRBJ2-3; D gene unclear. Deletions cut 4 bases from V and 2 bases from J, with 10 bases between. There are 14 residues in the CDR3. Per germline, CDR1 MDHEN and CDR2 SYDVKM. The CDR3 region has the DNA TGTGCCAGCAGTTCCTCCCTCCCCACAGATACGCAGTATTTT. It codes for CASSSSLPTDTQYF.

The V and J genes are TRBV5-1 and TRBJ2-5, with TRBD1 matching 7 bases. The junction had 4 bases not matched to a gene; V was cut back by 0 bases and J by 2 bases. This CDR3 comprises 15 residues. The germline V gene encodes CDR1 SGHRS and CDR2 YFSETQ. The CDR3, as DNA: TGCGCCAGCAGCTTGGGACAGGGTGGGCAAGAGACCCAGTACTTC. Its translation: CASSLGQGGQETQYF. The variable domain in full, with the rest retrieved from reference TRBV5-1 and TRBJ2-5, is KAGVTQTPRYLIKTRGQQVTLSCSPISGHRSVSWYQQTPGQGLQFLFEYFSETQRNKGNFPGRFSGRQFSNSRSEMNVSTLELGDSALYLCASSLGQGGQETQYFGPGTRLLVL.

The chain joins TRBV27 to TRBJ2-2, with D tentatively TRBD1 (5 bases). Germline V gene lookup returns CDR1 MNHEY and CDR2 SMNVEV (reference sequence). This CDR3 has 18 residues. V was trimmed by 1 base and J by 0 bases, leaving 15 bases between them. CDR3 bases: TGTGCCAGCAGTTTATTATCAGTGACAGCCACGAACACCGGGGAGCTGTTTTTT. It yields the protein CASSLLSVTATNTGELFF.

The CDR3: CASSLRTDYNSPLHF. DNA for the CDR3: TGTGCCAGCAGTTTGAGGACAGACTATAATTCACCCCTCCACTTT. This chain joins TRBV27 and TRBJ1-6; a weak D match, TRBD1 (6 bases). The CDR3 is made up of 15 amino acids. V gave up 3 bases and J gave up 3 bases, with 9 bases separating them. From germline, CDR1 is MNHEY and CDR2 SMNVEV (reference sequence).